One and the same sample provided the 11 T cell receptor beta chains below, sequenced in a study of regulatory T cells in long-lasting Graves disease (dated by TCRdb to the early 2020s). The library was prepared using multiplex PCR. Reads for this sample came from an Illumina HiSeq 4000. CDR3 regions were amplified by Arm-PCR with iRepertoire HTBI primers to construct TCR beta libraries. TCRdb applied fastp at Q25 and MiXCR to the public reads, then kept only in-frame beta chains. Each entry is one CDR3 protein sequence, shown with its most common DNA and genes. The sample table contains approximately 350,000 distinct CDR3 sequences; only one count was recorded for approximately 25% of them. The biggest ten clones account for around a quarter of the sample. What the time point label conveys for this sample: persistent/refractory GD, antithyroid drugs over 5 years with positive TRAb. For both TCR sequencing and RNA sequencing, RNA was extracted from PBMCs in TRIzol.

Sequencing used peripheral blood mononuclear cells (PBMCs), obtained when the disease was refractory, from a patient treated with antithyroid drugs. These receptors came from a woman aged 40 to 49 with Graves disease. Donor details come from another sample of the same person, matched by shared clones.

In this sample, this clonotype turned up a few times. V and J are TRBV7-2 and TRBJ2-7; 7 bases match TRBD2. The CDR3 runs to 14 residues. V gave up 5 bases and J gave up 3 bases; unmatched junction bases: 7. Germline V gives CDR1 SGHTA, CDR2 FQGNSA. The CDR3 DNA is TGTGCCAGCAGCCCTCCTCCTAGCGGCTACGAGCAGTACTTC. It is translated as CASSPPPSGYEQYF.

The table lists this clonotype with a few counts. This chain links TRBV3-1 with TRBJ1-1; TRBD1 matches at 8 bases. J gave up 5 bases and V 1 base, and 3 bases lay outside the gene matches. This CDR3 spans 14 amino acids. The germline V gene has CDR1 LGHDT and CDR2 YNNKEL (reference sequence). The CDR3 loop is CASSQGDRRTEAFF. The CDR3 nucleotides read TGTGCCAGCAGCCAAGGGGACAGGCGGACTGAAGCTTTCTTT.

This clonotype was observed many times. This sequence joins TRBV7-3 and TRBJ2-2, with D tentatively TRBD1 (5 bases). The CDR3 is 14 residues long. Per the germline V gene, CDR1 is SGHTA and CDR2 is FQGTGA. Trimming left V 5 bases short and J 1 base short, with 8 bases between. CDR3 DNA: TGTGCCAGCAGCATTACAGGGAACACCGGGGAGCTGTTTTTT. Translating gives CASSITGNTGELFF.

This clonotype was seen ten or more times. The CDR3 coding sequence is TGTGCCAGCAGTTTAGTGACAGGGGGCTATGGGCAGCCCCAGCATTTT. Translation: CASSLVTGGYGQPQHF. The V and J genes are TRBV28 and TRBJ1-5, with 10 positions matching TRBD1. This CDR3 is 16 amino acids long. Germline V gives CDR1 MDHEN, CDR2 SYDVKM. V lost 2 bases and J lost 7; bases outside the gene matches: 8.

This clonotype has more than one count but fewer than ten. V and J are TRBV29-1 and TRBJ2-2, with D perhaps TRBD2 (5 bases). The CDR3 is 12 residues long. From germline, CDR1 is SQVTM and CDR2 ANQGSEA. Trimming cost V 4 bases and J 4 bases, with 7 bases left between them. This chain's CDR3 is CSVGLITGELFF. The CDR3 DNA reads as TGCAGCGTTGGACTAATCACCGGGGAGCTGTTTTTT.

This clonotype was seen at least ten times. The chain joins TRBV28 to TRBJ1-6, with a possible D match to TRBD1 (6 bases). CDR1 is MDHEN and CDR2 is SYDVKM in the germline V gene. The CDR3 covers 16 residues. Trimming left V 7 bases short and J 7 bases short, with 20 bases between. This chain's CDR3 is CASTDPLTGANSPLHF. In nucleotides, the CDR3 is TGTGCCAGCACCGATCCCCTGACAGGCGCAAATTCACCCCTCCACTTT.

This clonotype showed up many times. The chain is built from TRBV28 and TRBJ1-5; D may be TRBD1 (5 bases). V shed 5 bases and J shed 4 bases, with 15 bases lying between them. The length of the CDR3 is 15 residues. Germline V gives CDR1 MDHEN, CDR2 SYDVKM. The DNA for the CDR3 is TGTGCCAGCAGTCTCGCGGGACTGTTTAATCAGCCCCAGCATTTT. Amino acids: CASSLAGLFNQPQHF.

This clonotype was found a few times. The chain carries TRBV28 and TRBJ2-2; 7 positions agree with TRBD1. CDR3 length equals 13 residues. The V segment lost 4 bases and the J segment 6 bases; nucleotides outside the gene matches: 2. Germline CDR1 reads MDHEN; CDR2 reads SYDVKM. The DNA for the CDR3 is TGTGCCAGCAGTTCCGGACAGGCCGGGGAGCTGTTTTTT. Translating it yields CASSSGQAGELFF.

The V and J genes are TRBV19 and TRBJ2-2, with 11 bases lining up with TRBD2. Trimming took 6 bases from V and 0 from J; bases not matched to a gene: 12. This CDR3 is 19 amino acids long. Germline V CDR1 and CDR2: LNHDA, SQIVND (reference sequence). CDR3 nucleotide sequence: TGTGCCAGTAGGCTCGGGAGACTAGCGGGGCCCGCGAACACCGGGGAGCTGTTTTTT. Its protein product is CASRLGRLAGPANTGELFF.

This clonotype was counted at least ten times. V usage is TRBV2 and J usage is TRBJ2-7; D not resolved. The germline CDR1 and CDR2 sequences are SNHLY and FYNNEI. V gave up 7 bases and J gave up 5 bases, with 6 bases separating them. The CDR3 has 10 residues. In DNA, the CDR3 is TGTGCCAGCAAGAGGAACGAGCAGTACTTC. Amino acid sequence: CASKRNEQYF.

This clonotype came up many times. Since a much larger clone is just one base distant, this may be a read error. The V and J genes are TRBV6-1 and TRBJ2-5; D not certain. The CDR3 runs 11 residues. Germline values: CDR1 MNHNS, CDR2 SASEGT. V was trimmed by 6 bases and J by 1 base, leaving 3 bases between them. The CDR3 is CASRSQETQYF. The CDR3 DNA follows: TGTGCCAGCAGATCCCAAGAGACCCAGTACTTC.